These 32 T cell receptor beta chains originate from one sample sequenced in a study of blood T cell repertoires in COVID-19. Only in-frame clones appear in the TCRdb table, and some are missing; sequencing was by immunoSEQ multiplex PCR. Among approximately 270,000 clones listed, approximately 83% were seen once. Sequencing input: PBMCs or T cells enriched from blood (not recorded which). The receptors come from a woman between 45 and 65 years old who had recovered from COVID-19.

The chain uses TRBV9 and TRBJ2-3, with TRBD2 as a possible D gene (5 bases). The germline V and J ends were trimmed by 2 bases and 4 bases, with 11 bases remaining between them. Germline CDR1 is SGDLS and CDR2 is YYNGEE. CDR3 length: 14 residues. CDR3 amino acids: CASSVSTRADTQYF. CDR3 coding DNA: TGTGCCAGCAGCGTGTCCACTAGAGCAGATACGCAGTATTTT.

The chain uses TRBV18 and TRBJ2-7, with 8 bases that match TRBD2. V shed 5 bases, J shed 4 bases, and the junction held 7 bases outside the gene matches. The germline CDR1 and CDR2 sequences are KGHSH and LQKENI. The CDR3 is made up of 14 amino acids. The CDR3 protein is CASSEGTRFYEQYF. DNA of the CDR3: TGTGCCAGCTCAGAAGGGACTAGATTTTACGAGCAGTACTTC.

This chain connects TRBV15 to TRBJ1-1, with TRBD1 identical over 9 bases. Trimming cost V 0 bases and J 5 bases; bases outside gene matches: 13. This CDR3 comprises 18 residues. Per germline, CDR1 LNHNV and CDR2 YYDKDF (reference sequence). DNA of the CDR3: TGTGCCACCAGCAGAGAATCGGGACAGGGTCTGAGAGGGACTGAAGCTTTCTTT. Protein sequence: CATSRESGQGLRGTEAFF.

The V gene is TRBV28, the J gene TRBJ1-5; D possibly corresponds to TRBD1 (5 bases). The germline gives CDR1 MDHEN, CDR2 SYDVKM. With 1 base removed from V and 3 bases from J, the gap between germline ends came to 19 bases. The CDR3 contains 18 residues. CDR3 nucleotides: TGTGCCAGCAGTTTATCCTCCCCAGGGTATACCCTCAATCAGCCCCAGCATTTT. It codes for CASSLSSPGYTLNQPQHF.

This chain joins TRBV29-1 and TRBJ2-2, with 8 positions matching TRBD2. With V trimmed by 1 base and J by 4 bases, 2 bases remained unmatched. The germline gives CDR1 SQVTM, CDR2 ANQGSEA. This CDR3 contains 14 residues. As DNA, the CDR3 is TGCAGCGTTGAAGGGGCGGGAGGCACCGGGGAGCTGTTTTTT. It specifies CSVEGAGGTGELFF.

This clone was counted a single time. The chain carries TRBV5-1 and TRBJ2-3; 8 bases are a match to TRBD2. The V segment lost 5 bases and the J segment 1 base; nucleotides outside the gene matches: 6. This CDR3 region has 15 residues. The germline CDR1 and CDR2 sequences are SGHRS and YFSETQ. The CDR3 region has the DNA TGCGCCAGCAGTATTTCAGCGGGAGGCACAGATACGCAGTATTTT. Translation: CASSISAGGTDTQYF.

This clone was seen just once. The chain's CDR3 is CASSVPKKGREDYYEQYF. CDR3 coding DNA: TGTGCCAGCAGTGTTCCCAAAAAAGGGCGGGAGGATTACTACGAGCAGTACTTC. The chain combines TRBV6-4 with TRBJ2-7; 8 bases are a match to TRBD2. V dropped 4 bases and J dropped 3; count of bases not matched to a gene: 17. The CDR3 spans 18 residues. Per germline, CDR1 MRHNA and CDR2 SNTAGT.

The V call is TRBV7-8, the J call TRBJ1-5; no firm D call. Germline values: CDR1 SGHVS, CDR2 FQNEAQ. This CDR3 is 15 amino acids long. The V gene lost 5 bases and the J gene lost 4 bases, with 15 bases spanning the gap. The CDR3, as DNA: TGTGCCAGCAGCCCTAGGGAGGGTGCAAATCAGCCCCAGCATTTT. Residues: CASSPREGANQPQHF.

The chain has TRBV5-5 and TRBJ1-1, with D hard to call. Germline V gives CDR1 SGHKS, CDR2 YYEKEE (reference sequence). V was pared by 2 bases and J by 4 bases, with 6 bases between. This CDR3 region has 12 residues. CDR3 sequence: CASSFPVTEAFF. In DNA form, the CDR3 reads TGTGCCAGCAGCTTTCCGGTCACTGAAGCTTTCTTT.

The chain couples TRBV5-5 to TRBJ1-5, with 7 bases lining up with TRBD1. Germline values: CDR1 SGHKS, CDR2 YYEKEE (reference sequence). V gave up 4 bases and J gave up 6 bases; unmatched junction bases: 7. The CDR3 is made up of 14 amino acids. CDR3 in amino acids: CASSERDSPQPQHF. The DNA for the CDR3 is TGTGCCAGCAGCGAAAGGGACAGTCCTCAGCCCCAGCATTTT.

The chain has TRBV20-1 and TRBJ1-2, with TRBD1 matching over 7 bases. J was trimmed by 5 bases and V by 5 bases; bases with no gene match: 2. CDR1 is DFQATT, CDR2 SNEGSKA, per germline (reference sequence). The CDR3 consists of 11 residues. The CDR3 nucleotides are TGCAGTGCTCCGACAGGGTATGGCTACACCTTC. Translated: CSAPTGYGYTF.

CDR3 amino acids: CASSPRDRGQAKNIQYF. The CDR3 DNA follows: TGCGCCAGCAGCCCAAGGGACAGGGGGCAAGCCAAAAACATTCAGTACTTC. V gene TRBV4-1 combines with J gene TRBJ2-4; 12 nucleotides line up with TRBD1. The germline CDR1 and CDR2 sequences are MGHRA and YSYEKL. V gave up 4 bases and J gave up 0 bases; unmatched junction bases: 4. This CDR3 has 17 residues.

In regard to this clone: This specimen includes other DNA sequences encoding the same CDR3. This rearrangement joins TRBV28 to TRBJ2-7; D call uncertain. Trimming shortened V by 3 bases and J by 3 bases, and 6 bases separated the two germline ends. CDR1 and CDR2 from the germline V gene are MDHEN and SYDVKM. CDR3 size: 12 residues. The CDR3 sequence: CASSFQNYEQYF. In DNA, the CDR3 is TGTGCCAGCAGTTTTCAAAACTACGAGCAGTACTTC.

This chain uses TRBV5-1 with TRBJ2-2; TRBD1 matches 7 bases. The CDR3 contains 15 residues. CDR1 SGHRS and CDR2 YFSETQ come from the germline V gene. V lost 1 base and J lost 3; bases outside the gene matches: 3. CDR3 amino acids: CASSLSTGDTGELFF. For the CDR3, the DNA is TGCGCCAGCAGCTTGTCTACAGGGGACACCGGGGAGCTGTTTTTT.

The chain is built from TRBV27 and TRBJ1-2, with a tentative D call TRBD1 (5 bases). Trimming removed 3 bases from V and 8 bases from J, with 16 bases in between. Germline lookup yields CDR1 MNHEY and CDR2 SMNVEV (reference sequence). CDR3 size: 14 residues. The CDR3 loop reads CASSFNGGVAGYTF. The CDR3 nucleotides read TGTGCCAGCAGTTTTAATGGAGGGGTAGCCGGCTACACCTTC.

The rearrangement uses TRBV12-3 or TRBV12-4 and TRBJ2-1, with unresolved D. With 2 bases removed from V and 5 bases from J, the gap between germline ends came to 7 bases. The CDR3 is 13 residues long. CDR3 in DNA: TGTGCCAGCAGTTTACATAGTAACAATGAGCAGTTCTTC. Its protein product is CASSLHSNNEQFF.

The V and J genes are TRBV7-9 and TRBJ2-3, with D possibly TRBD1 on 6 matching bases. Trimming removed 4 bases at V and 3 bases at J, with 17 bases between. This CDR3 has 16 amino acids. Germline V lookup: CDR1 SEHNR, CDR2 FQNEAQ (reference sequence). This CDR3 reads CASSSLGTFRTDTQYF. The CDR3 DNA follows: TGTGCCAGCAGCTCCCTCGGGACATTCCGGACAGATACGCAGTATTTT.

The chain combines TRBV27 with TRBJ2-1; D is uncertain. The CDR3 loop spans 15 amino acids. Germline-derived CDR1 and CDR2 are MNHEY and SMNVEV (reference sequence). Between the trimmed V and J ends, which lost 2 bases and 0 bases, there was a span of 8 bases. For the CDR3, the DNA is TGTGCCAGCAGTTTACTAGTTAGCTCCTACAATGAGCAGTTCTTC. As protein: CASSLLVSSYNEQFF.

The J gene is TRBJ1-4, the V gene TRBV9; 7 bases align to TRBD1. The CDR3 loop spans 14 amino acids. V dropped 4 bases and J dropped 10; count of bases not matched to a gene: 10. Germline V lookup: CDR1 SGDLS, CDR2 YYNGEE. This CDR3 reads CASSPGQTSGKLFF. In DNA form, the CDR3 reads TGTGCCAGCAGCCCGGGACAGACGTCGGGAAAACTGTTTTTT. Together with reference TRBV9 and TRBJ1-4, the CDR3 gives the full variable domain: DSGVTQTPKHLITATGQRVTLRCSPRSGDLSVYWYQQSLDQGLQFLIQYYNGEERAKGNILERFSAQQFPDLHSELNLSSLELGDSALYFCASSPGQTSGKLFFGSGTQLSVL.

The V call is TRBV28, the J call TRBJ2-2; TRBD2 matches at 11 bases. Germline assignment: CDR1 MDHEN and CDR2 SYDVKM. The CDR3 has 16 amino acids. V dropped 8 bases and J dropped 6; count of bases not matched to a gene: 11. The CDR3 here is CASGGLLAGASGELFF. The CDR3 DNA is TGTGCCAGCGGGGGACTACTAGCGGGAGCTTCCGGGGAGCTGTTTTTT.

This chain joins TRBV12-3 or TRBV12-4 and TRBJ2-5, with D hard to call. The CDR3 runs 12 residues. The V gene lost 3 bases and the J gene lost 5 bases, with 7 bases spanning the gap. The CDR3 reads CASSFEWETQYF. CDR3 bases: TGTGCCAGCAGTTTTGAGTGGGAGACCCAGTACTTC.

Comment on this clone: At the DNA level, this CDR3 is encoded by other sequences in the same sample as well. V is TRBV6-5 and J is TRBJ2-3; tentatively, D is TRBD2 (7 bases). The CDR3 loop spans 15 amino acids. V dropped 2 bases and J dropped 0 bases, with 9 bases sitting between them. Germline-derived CDR1 and CDR2 are MNHEY and SVGAGI. CDR3 region: CASSYSGTSTDTQYF. For the CDR3, the DNA is TGTGCCAGCAGTTACAGCGGGACAAGCACAGATACGCAGTATTTT.

This chain links TRBV6-1 with TRBJ1-5; D might be TRBD1 (5 bases). This CDR3 is built from 16 residues. V was clipped by 4 bases and J by 1 base, with 14 bases between them. Germline V lookup: CDR1 MNHNS, CDR2 SASEGT. The CDR3 protein is CASSGGLPGSNQPQHF. CDR3 DNA sequence: TGTGCCAGCAGTGGGGGACTACCAGGGAGCAATCAGCCCCAGCATTTT.

Only one count was recorded for this clone. V gene TRBV12-3 or TRBV12-4 combines with J gene TRBJ1-1; no clear D gene. V was cut by 7 bases and J by 1 base, with 10 bases left in between. The CDR3 length is 13 residues. The CDR3 sequence is CASTLTRNTEAFF. The DNA for the CDR3 is TGTGCCAGCACCCTGACAAGGAACACTGAAGCTTTCTTT.

The CDR3 sequence is CASSRNTGELFF. DNA for the CDR3: TGTGCCAGCAGCCGGAACACCGGGGAGCTGTTTTTT. V usage is TRBV5-4 and J usage is TRBJ2-2; D not certain. Trimming stripped 4 bases from V and 1 base from J, with 2 bases between. This CDR3 is 12 amino acids long. Germline V gene lookup returns CDR1 SGHNT and CDR2 YYREEE (reference sequence).

This clone appeared once. The rearrangement joins TRBV15 to TRBJ2-7, with a tentative D call TRBD2 (6 bases). The germline gives CDR1 LNHNV, CDR2 YYDKDF (reference sequence). The length of the CDR3 is 15 residues. V shed 0 bases and J shed 3 bases, with 12 bases lying between them. The CDR3 DNA reads TGTGCCACCAGCAGAGATTTCGGGGGTAACTACGAGCAGTACTTC. Amino acids: CATSRDFGGNYEQYF.

The V call is TRBV24-1, the J call TRBJ2-1; TRBD2 agrees at 13 bases. V lost 4 bases to trimming and J lost 8 bases; unmatched junction nucleotides: 4. Germline values: CDR1 KGHDR, CDR2 SFDVKD. The CDR3 totals 15 residues. The CDR3 nucleotides read TGTGCCACCAGTGACCCGGGACTAGCGGGACATGAGCAGTTCTTC. Translated, it gives CATSDPGLAGHEQFF.

This sequence joins TRBV14 and TRBJ2-1; D remains ambiguous. V was clipped by 0 bases and J by 7 bases, with 16 bases between them. CDR1 is SGHDN and CDR2 is FVKESK in the germline V gene. The CDR3 is 16 residues long. In DNA, the CDR3 is TGTGCCAGCAGCCAAGATGATTGGGTGTTCGGGAATGAGCAGTTCTTC. Amino acid sequence: CASSQDDWVFGNEQFF.

The rearrangement joins TRBV3-1 (or the pseudogene TRBV3-2) to TRBJ1-2; weak D call: TRBD1 (6 bases). This CDR3 is 17 amino acids long. CDR1 LGHDT and CDR2 YNNKEL come from the germline V gene (reference sequence). With 2 bases removed from V and 4 bases from J, the gap between germline ends came to 20 bases. In DNA, the CDR3 is TGTGCCAGCAGCCAACTTCTGAGACAGGTCGTTGGCTATGGCTACACCTTC. Translated, it gives CASSQLLRQVVGYGYTF.

The count of this clone is one. J is TRBJ2-3 and V is TRBV7-9; 10 positions match TRBD2. The V gene's germline CDR1 is SEHNR and CDR2 FQNEAQ (reference sequence). This CDR3 has 15 residues. V lost 5 bases and J lost 3; bases outside the gene matches: 5. CDR3 residues: CASSVSGRATDTQYF. The DNA of the CDR3 is TGTGCCAGCAGCGTAAGCGGGAGGGCTACAGATACGCAGTATTTT.

This clone was observed once. The gene calls are TRBV2 and TRBJ2-3; the match to TRBD2 covers 11 bases. Trimming removed 6 bases from V and 1 base from J; junction bases left unmatched: 3. The CDR3 spans 15 residues. The germline gives CDR1 SNHLY, CDR2 FYNNEI. The DNA for the CDR3 is TGTGCCAGCAGCTTAGCGGGAGGGGGCACAGATACGCAGTATTTT. This gives the protein CASSLAGGGTDTQYF.

This clone came up once. The chain is built from TRBV28 and TRBJ2-1; 8 bases are a match to TRBD2. The CDR3 runs 12 residues. CDR1 and CDR2 from the germline V gene are MDHEN and SYDVKM. V trimming: 3 bases; J trimming: 13 bases; junction bases outside the gene matches: 5. CDR3 region: CASSFNSGIQFF. The CDR3 DNA is TGTGCCAGCAGTTTTAATAGCGGGATACAGTTCTTC.